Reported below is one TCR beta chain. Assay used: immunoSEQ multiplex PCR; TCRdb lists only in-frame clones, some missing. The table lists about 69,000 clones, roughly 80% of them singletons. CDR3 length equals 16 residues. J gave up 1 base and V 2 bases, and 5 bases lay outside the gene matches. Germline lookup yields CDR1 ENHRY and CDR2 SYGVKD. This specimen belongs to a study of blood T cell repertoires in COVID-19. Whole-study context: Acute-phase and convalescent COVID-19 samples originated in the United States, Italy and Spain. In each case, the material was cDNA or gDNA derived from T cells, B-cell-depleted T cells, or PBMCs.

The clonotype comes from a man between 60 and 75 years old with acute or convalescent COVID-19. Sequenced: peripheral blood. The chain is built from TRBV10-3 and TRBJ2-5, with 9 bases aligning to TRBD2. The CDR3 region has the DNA TGTGCCATCAGTGAGGCGAGCGGGGGGATCCAAGAGACCCAGTACTTC. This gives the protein CAISEASGGIQETQYF.